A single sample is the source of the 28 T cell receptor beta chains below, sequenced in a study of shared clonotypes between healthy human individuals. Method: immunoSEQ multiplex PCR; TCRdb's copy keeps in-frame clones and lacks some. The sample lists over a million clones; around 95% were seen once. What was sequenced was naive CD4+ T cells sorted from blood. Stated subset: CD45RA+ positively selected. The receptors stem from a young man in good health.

CDR3 DNA sequence: TGTGCCAGCAGCCGCCGTAACAGGGCCGGCGGGGAGCTGTTTTTT. Translation: CASSRRNRAGGELFF. The rearrangement links TRBV14 to TRBJ2-2, with D possibly TRBD1 on 6 matching bases. Germline lookup yields CDR1 SGHDN and CDR2 FVKESK. V dropped 4 bases and J dropped 7 bases, with 16 bases sitting between them. This CDR3 spans 15 amino acids.

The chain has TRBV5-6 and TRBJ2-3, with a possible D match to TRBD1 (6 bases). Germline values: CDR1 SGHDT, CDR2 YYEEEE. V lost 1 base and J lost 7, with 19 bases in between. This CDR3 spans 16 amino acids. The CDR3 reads CASSLPIRTATNTQYF. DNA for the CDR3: TGTGCCAGCAGCTTGCCGATCCGGACAGCGACGAATACGCAGTATTTT.

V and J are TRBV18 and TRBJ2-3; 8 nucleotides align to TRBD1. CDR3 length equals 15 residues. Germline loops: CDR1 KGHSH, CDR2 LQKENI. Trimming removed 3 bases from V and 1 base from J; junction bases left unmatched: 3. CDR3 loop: CASSPLTGGTDTQYF. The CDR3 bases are TGTGCCAGCTCACCCCTGACAGGGGGCACAGATACGCAGTATTTT.

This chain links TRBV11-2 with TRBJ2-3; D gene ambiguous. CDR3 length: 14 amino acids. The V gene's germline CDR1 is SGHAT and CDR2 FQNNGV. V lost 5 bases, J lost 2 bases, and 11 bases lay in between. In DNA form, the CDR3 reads TGTGCCAGCAGCCCTCACTACAACACAGATACGCAGTATTTT. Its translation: CASSPHYNTDTQYF.

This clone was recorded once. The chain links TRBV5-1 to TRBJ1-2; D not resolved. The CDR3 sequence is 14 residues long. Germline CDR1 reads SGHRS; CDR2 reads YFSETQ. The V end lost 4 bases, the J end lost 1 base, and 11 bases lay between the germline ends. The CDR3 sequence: CASSPDGLNYGYTF. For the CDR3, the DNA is TGCGCCAGCAGCCCCGACGGACTTAACTATGGCTACACCTTC.

For the CDR3, the DNA is TGTGCCAGCAGCACTCCGGAACCTTACTTTGCGAGCGGGAAGAACTACGAGCAGTACTTC. Its translation: CASSTPEPYFASGKNYEQYF. The gene calls are TRBV5-8 and TRBJ2-7; 7 nucleotides agree with TRBD2. Germline V gene data show CDR1 as SGHTS and CDR2 as YDEGEE. This CDR3 region has 20 residues. The V and J ends lost 4 bases and 3 bases, in that order; junction bases with no gene match: 25. Drawing the rest from reference TRBV5-8 and TRBJ2-7, the complete variable domain is EAGVTQSPTHLIKTRGQQATLRCSPISGHTSVYWYQQALGLGLQFLLWYDEGEERNRGNFPPRFSGRQFPNYSSELNVNALELEDSALYLCASSTPEPYFASGKNYEQYFGPGTRLTVT.

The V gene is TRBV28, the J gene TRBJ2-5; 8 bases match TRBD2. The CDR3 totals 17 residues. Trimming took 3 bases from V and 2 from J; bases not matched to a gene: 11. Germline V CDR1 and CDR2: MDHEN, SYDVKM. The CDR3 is CASSLVLAGSWQETQYF. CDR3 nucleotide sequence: TGTGCCAGCAGTTTGGTGCTAGCGGGCAGCTGGCAAGAGACCCAGTACTTC.

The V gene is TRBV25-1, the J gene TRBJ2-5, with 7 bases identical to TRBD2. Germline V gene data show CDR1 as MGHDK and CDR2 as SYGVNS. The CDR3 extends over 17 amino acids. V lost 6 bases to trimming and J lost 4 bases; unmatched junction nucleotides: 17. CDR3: CASSPQLLAGVAETQYF. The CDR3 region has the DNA TGTGCCAGCAGCCCCCAGCTTTTGGCGGGAGTTGCAGAGACCCAGTACTTC. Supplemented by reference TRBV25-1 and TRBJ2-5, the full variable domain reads EADIYQTPRYLVIGTGKKITLECSQTMGHDKMYWYQQDPGMELHLIHYSYGVNSTEKGDLSSESTVSRIRTEHFPLTLESARPSHTSQYLCASSPQLLAGVAETQYFGPGTRLLVL.

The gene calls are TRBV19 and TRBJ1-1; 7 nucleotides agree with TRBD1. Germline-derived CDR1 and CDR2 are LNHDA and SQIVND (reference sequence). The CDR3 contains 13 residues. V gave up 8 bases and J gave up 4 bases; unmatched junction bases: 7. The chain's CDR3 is CASSDRRGTEAFF. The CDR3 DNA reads TGTGCCAGTTCGGACAGGCGGGGCACTGAAGCTTTCTTT.

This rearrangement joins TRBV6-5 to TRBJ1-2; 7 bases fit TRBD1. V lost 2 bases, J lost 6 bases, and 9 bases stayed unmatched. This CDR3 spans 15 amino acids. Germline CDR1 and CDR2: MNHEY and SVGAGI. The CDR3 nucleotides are TGTGCCAGCAGTTACGTTGGTACAGGGGAGAATGGCTACACCTTC. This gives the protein CASSYVGTGENGYTF.

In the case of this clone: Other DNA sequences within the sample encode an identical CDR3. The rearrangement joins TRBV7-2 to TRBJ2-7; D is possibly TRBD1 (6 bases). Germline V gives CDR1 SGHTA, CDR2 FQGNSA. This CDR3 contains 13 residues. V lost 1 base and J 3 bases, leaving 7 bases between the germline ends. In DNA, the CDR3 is TGTGCCAGCAGCTTAGGCAGGGGCTACGAGCAGTACTTC. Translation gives CASSLGRGYEQYF.

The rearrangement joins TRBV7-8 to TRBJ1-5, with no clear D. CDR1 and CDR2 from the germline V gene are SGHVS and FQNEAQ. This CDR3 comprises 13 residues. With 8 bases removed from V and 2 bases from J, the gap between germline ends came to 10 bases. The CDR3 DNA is TGTGCCAGCGCTAGGGTGGGCAATCAGCCCCAGCATTTT. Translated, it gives CASARVGNQPQHF.

CDR3 DNA: TGTGCCTGGAGTCCACTTCCCCGACTAGCGGGAGGGCCTTGGCTTTACGAGCAGTACTTC. Translating gives CAWSPLPRLAGGPWLYEQYF. The chain is built from TRBV30 and TRBJ2-7; 14 bases are a match to TRBD2. In germline, CDR1 is GTSNPN, CDR2 SVGIG (reference sequence). CDR3 length equals 20 residues. V shed 2 bases and J 4 bases; nucleotides not matched to a gene: 19.

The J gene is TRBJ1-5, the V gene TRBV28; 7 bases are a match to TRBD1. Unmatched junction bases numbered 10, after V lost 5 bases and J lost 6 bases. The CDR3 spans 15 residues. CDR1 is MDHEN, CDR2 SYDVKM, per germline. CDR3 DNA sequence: TGTGCCAGCAGTCGCGCGAGGGCAGGGGGTCAGCCCCAGCATTTT. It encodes CASSRARAGGQPQHF.

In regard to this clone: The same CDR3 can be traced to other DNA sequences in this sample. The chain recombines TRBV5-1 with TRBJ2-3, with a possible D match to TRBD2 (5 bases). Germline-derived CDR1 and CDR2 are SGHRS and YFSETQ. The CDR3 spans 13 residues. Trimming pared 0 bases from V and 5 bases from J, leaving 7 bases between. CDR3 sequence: CASSLAGVDTQYF. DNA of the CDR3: TGCGCCAGCAGCTTGGCCGGGGTAGATACGCAGTATTTT.

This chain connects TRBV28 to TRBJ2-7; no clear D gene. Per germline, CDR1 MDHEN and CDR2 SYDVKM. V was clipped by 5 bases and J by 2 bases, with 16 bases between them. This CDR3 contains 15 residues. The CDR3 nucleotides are TGTGCCAGCAGTCGTAGACGTTCCTTAACCTACGAGCAGTACTTC. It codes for CASSRRRSLTYEQYF. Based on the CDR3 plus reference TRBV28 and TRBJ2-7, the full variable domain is DVKVTQSSRYLVKRTGEKVFLECVQDMDHENMFWYRQDPGLGLRLIYFSYDVKMKEKGDIPEGYSVSREKKERFSLILESASTNQTSMYLCASSRRRSLTYEQYFGPGTRLTVT.

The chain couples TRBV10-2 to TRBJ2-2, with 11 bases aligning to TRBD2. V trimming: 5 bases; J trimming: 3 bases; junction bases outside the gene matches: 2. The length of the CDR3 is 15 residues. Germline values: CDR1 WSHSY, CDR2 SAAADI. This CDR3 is CASSQLAGDTGELFF. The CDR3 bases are TGCGCCAGCAGTCAACTAGCGGGGGACACCGGGGAGCTGTTTTTT.

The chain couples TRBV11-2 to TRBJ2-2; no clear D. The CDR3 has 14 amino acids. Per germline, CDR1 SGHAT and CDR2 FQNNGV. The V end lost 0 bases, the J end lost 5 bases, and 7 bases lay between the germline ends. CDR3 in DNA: TGTGCCAGCAGCTTAGACCGTTTAACCGGGGAGCTGTTTTTT. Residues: CASSLDRLTGELFF.

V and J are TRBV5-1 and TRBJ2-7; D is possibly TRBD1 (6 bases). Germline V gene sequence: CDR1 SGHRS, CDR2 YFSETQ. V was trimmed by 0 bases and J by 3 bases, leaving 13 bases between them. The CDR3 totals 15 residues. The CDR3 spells CASSLVGATLYEQYF. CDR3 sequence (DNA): TGCGCCAGCAGCTTGGTGGGGGCGACCCTCTACGAGCAGTACTTC.

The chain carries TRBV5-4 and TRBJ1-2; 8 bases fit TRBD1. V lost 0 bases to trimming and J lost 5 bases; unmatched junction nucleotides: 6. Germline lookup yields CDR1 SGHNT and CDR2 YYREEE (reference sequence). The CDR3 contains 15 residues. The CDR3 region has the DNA TGTGCCAGCAGCTTGGCAGGACAGGGCTGGTATGGCTACACCTTC. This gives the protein CASSLAGQGWYGYTF.

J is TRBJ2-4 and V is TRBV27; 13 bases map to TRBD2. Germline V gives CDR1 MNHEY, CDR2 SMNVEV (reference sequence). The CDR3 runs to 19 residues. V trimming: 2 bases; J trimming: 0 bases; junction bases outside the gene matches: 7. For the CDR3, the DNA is TGTGCCAGCAGTTTACAGACTAGCGGGAGGATTGGAGCCAAAAACATTCAGTACTTC. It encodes CASSLQTSGRIGAKNIQYF.

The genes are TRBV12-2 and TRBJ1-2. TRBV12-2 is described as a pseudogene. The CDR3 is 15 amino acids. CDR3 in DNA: TGTGCAAGTCGCTTAGGTACGGGGGCAGGTGGTGGCTACACCTTC. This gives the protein CASRLGTGAGGGYTF.

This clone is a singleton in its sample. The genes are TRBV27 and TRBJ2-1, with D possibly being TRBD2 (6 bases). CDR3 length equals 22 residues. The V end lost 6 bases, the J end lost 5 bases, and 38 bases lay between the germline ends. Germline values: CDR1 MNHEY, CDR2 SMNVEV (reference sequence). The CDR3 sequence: CASSKILGSPHGRGPQNNEQFF. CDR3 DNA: TGTGCCAGCAGCAAAATACTCGGGAGCCCACATGGAAGAGGGCCCCAGAACAATGAGCAGTTCTTC.

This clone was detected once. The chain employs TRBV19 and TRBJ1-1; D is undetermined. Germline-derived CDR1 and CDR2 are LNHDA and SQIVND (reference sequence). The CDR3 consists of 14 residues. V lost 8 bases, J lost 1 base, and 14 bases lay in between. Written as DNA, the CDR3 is TGTGCCAGTTGGTTGGGCCCCGAGAACACTGAAGCTTTCTTT. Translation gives CASWLGPENTEAFF. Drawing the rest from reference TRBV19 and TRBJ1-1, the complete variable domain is DGGITQSPKYLFRKEGQNVTLSCEQNLNHDAMYWYRQDPGQGLRLIYYSQIVNDFQKGDIAEGYSVSREKKESFPLTVTSAQKNPTAFYLCASWLGPENTEAFFGQGTRLTVV.

The CDR3 bases are TGCGCCAGCAGCCCTATGGCCAACGTCCTGACTTTC. Translated: CASSPMANVLTF. This chain joins TRBV5-1 and TRBJ2-6; D uncertain. Germline V CDR1 and CDR2: SGHRS, YFSETQ. The CDR3 runs 12 residues. The V gene lost 4 bases and the J gene lost 6 bases, with 5 bases spanning the gap. Supplemented by reference TRBV5-1 and TRBJ2-6, the full variable domain reads KAGVTQTPRYLIKTRGQQVTLSCSPISGHRSVSWYQQTPGQGLQFLFEYFSETQRNKGNFPGRFSGRQFSNSRSEMNVSTLELGDSALYLCASSPMANVLTFGAGSRLTVL.

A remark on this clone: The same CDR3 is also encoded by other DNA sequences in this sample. The CDR3 nucleotides are TGTGCCAGCTCCCCGGGGCCAGGAGGTGATACGCAGTATTTT. This gives the protein CASSPGPGGDTQYF. The J gene is TRBJ2-3, the V gene TRBV18; D possibly matches TRBD1 or TRBD2 (5 bases each). This CDR3 comprises 14 residues. CDR1 KGHSH and CDR2 LQKENI come from the germline V gene. V was shortened by 6 bases and J by 6 bases, with 16 bases between the two germline ends.

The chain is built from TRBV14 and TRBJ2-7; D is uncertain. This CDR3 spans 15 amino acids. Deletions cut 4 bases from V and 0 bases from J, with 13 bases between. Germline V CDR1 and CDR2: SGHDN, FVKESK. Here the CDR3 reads CASSLRIGYSYEQYF. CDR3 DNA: TGTGCCAGCAGCCTCCGGATCGGTTACTCCTACGAGCAGTACTTC. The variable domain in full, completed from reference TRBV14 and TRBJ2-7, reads EAGVTQFPSHSVIEKGQTVTLRCDPISGHDNLYWYRRVMGKEIKFLLHFVKESKQDESGMPNNRFLAERTGGTYSTLKVQPAELEDSGVYFCASSLRIGYSYEQYFGPGTRLTVT.

The CDR3 sequence is CASGLAIRDNTGELFF. CDR3 bases: TGTGCCAGCGGCCTCGCTATCCGCGATAACACCGGGGAGCTGTTTTTT. The rearrangement uses TRBV2 and TRBJ2-2; D is unresolved. With 8 bases removed from V and 2 bases from J, the gap between germline ends came to 18 bases. Germline assignment: CDR1 SNHLY and CDR2 FYNNEI. This CDR3 is 16 amino acids long.